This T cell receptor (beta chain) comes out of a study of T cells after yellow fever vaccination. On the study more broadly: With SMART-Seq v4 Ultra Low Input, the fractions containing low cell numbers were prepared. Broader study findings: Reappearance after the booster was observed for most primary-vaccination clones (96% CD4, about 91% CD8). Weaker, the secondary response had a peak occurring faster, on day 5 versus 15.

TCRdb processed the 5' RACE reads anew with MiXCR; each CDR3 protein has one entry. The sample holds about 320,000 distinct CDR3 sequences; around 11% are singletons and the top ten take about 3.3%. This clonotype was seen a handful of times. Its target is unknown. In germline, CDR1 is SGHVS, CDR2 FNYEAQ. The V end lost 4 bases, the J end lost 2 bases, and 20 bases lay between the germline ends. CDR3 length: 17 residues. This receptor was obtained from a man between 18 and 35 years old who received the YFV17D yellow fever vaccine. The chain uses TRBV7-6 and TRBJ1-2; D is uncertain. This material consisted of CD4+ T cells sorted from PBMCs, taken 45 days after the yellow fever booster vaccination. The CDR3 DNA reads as TGTGCCAGCAGCTCCCACCCAATCACGGGAGACAACTATGGCTACACCTTC. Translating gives CASSSHPITGDNYGYTF.